The 29 T cell receptor beta chains below all came from one sample that was sequenced in a study of T cell responses to AZD1222 COVID-19 vaccine. The protocol was immunoSEQ multiplex PCR, while the TCRdb copy is restricted to in-frame clones and leaves out a portion. Here the sample spans about 170,000 clones, about nine tenths being singletons. Sequencing used peripheral blood, obtained on day 0 of AZD1222 vaccination. These receptors all come from an adult in good health.

CDR3 amino acids: CASSKRADSDYEQYF. The CDR3 region has the DNA TGTGCCAGCAGCAAAAGGGCGGACAGCGACTACGAGCAGTACTTC. This sequence joins TRBV7-6 and TRBJ2-7; TRBD1 is a possible D gene (6 bases). The CDR3 loop spans 15 amino acids. The V end was cut by 5 bases, the J end by 3 bases, with 17 bases between. Germline-derived CDR1 and CDR2 are SGHVS and FNYEAQ.

V gene TRBV29-1 combines with J gene TRBJ1-1; 9 nucleotides match TRBD1. This CDR3 contains 14 residues. Trimming cost V 6 bases and J 6 bases; bases outside gene matches: 11. From germline, CDR1 is SQVTM and CDR2 ANQGSEA. The CDR3 spells CSVDPRTGAAEAFF. As DNA, the CDR3 is TGCAGCGTAGACCCACGGACAGGGGCCGCTGAAGCTTTCTTT.

The V call is TRBV2, the J call TRBJ1-1; D remains unclear. This CDR3 has 12 amino acids. Germline V CDR1 and CDR2: SNHLY, FYNNEI. V dropped 4 bases and J dropped 4 bases, with 7 bases sitting between them. The CDR3 region is CASSAVGTEAFF. In DNA, the CDR3 is TGTGCCAGCAGTGCTGTCGGCACTGAAGCTTTCTTT.

This chain connects TRBV5-4 to TRBJ1-2; D unclear. The germline V and J ends were trimmed by 0 bases and 1 base, with 7 bases remaining between them. From germline, CDR1 is SGHNT and CDR2 YYREEE (reference sequence). The CDR3 loop spans 14 amino acids. DNA of the CDR3: TGTGCCAGCAGCTTGGTAGGGATTAACTATGGCTACACCTTC. Amino acids: CASSLVGINYGYTF.

The chain recombines TRBV18 with TRBJ1-2; the D is unclear. The germline V gene encodes CDR1 KGHSH and CDR2 LQKENI. Deletions cut 6 bases from V and 1 base from J, with 12 bases between. The CDR3 extends over 14 amino acids. CDR3 nucleotides: TGTGCCAGCTCGGCAAGCGACGGTAACTATGGCTACACCTTC. This codes for CASSASDGNYGYTF.

This chain joins TRBV5-4 and TRBJ2-7; 13 bases match TRBD2. CDR1 is SGHNT, CDR2 YYREEE, per germline (reference sequence). With V trimmed by 4 bases and J by 2 bases, 3 bases remained unmatched. This CDR3 is 15 amino acids long. CDR3 amino acids: CASSLTSGGAYEQYF. The CDR3 DNA follows: TGTGCCAGCAGCCTTACTAGCGGGGGGGCCTACGAGCAGTACTTC.

The chain is built from TRBV7-8 and TRBJ2-3; D not certain. CDR1 is SGHVS, CDR2 FQNEAQ, per germline. Trimming shortened V by 8 bases and J by 1 base, and 10 bases separated the two germline ends. There are 13 residues in the CDR3. The DNA for the CDR3 is TGTGCCAGCTCGCAGGCAGGCACAGATACGCAGTATTTT. Translating gives CASSQAGTDTQYF. The whole variable domain, filled in from reference TRBV7-8 and TRBJ2-3, reads GAGVSQSPRYKVAKRGQDVALRCDPISGHVSLFWYQQALGQGPEFLTYFQNEAQLDKSGLPSDRFFAERPEGSVSTLKIQRTQQEDSAVYLCASSQAGTDTQYFGPGTRLTVL.

The V and J genes are TRBV6-6 and TRBJ2-3; 8 bases line up with TRBD1. V shed 5 bases and J 5 bases; nucleotides not matched to a gene: 9. The CDR3 is 15 residues long. The germline gives CDR1 MNHNY, CDR2 SVGAGI (reference sequence). The CDR3 is CASSRTGPLGDTQYF. DNA for the CDR3: TGTGCCAGCAGTAGGACAGGGCCATTGGGAGATACGCAGTATTTT.

The chain recombines TRBV6-2 or TRBV6-3 with TRBJ1-5; the D gene is possibly TRBD1 (5 bases). The ends were cut back, 6 bases at V and 3 bases at J, with 15 bases in the middle. CDR3 length: 15 residues. Germline V CDR1 and CDR2: MNHEY, SVGEGT. Written as DNA, the CDR3 is TGTGCCAGCAGCTCTGACAGTAAGGACAATCAGCCCCAGCATTTT. Encoded protein: CASSSDSKDNQPQHF.

The chain has TRBV5-1 and TRBJ1-1; 9 bases align to TRBD1. This CDR3 region has 15 residues. Losses at the gene ends were 4 bases for V and 3 bases for J; bases not matched to a gene: 7. Germline-derived CDR1 and CDR2 are SGHRS and YFSETQ. CDR3 loop: CASSPGTGWDTEAFF. The CDR3 DNA reads TGCGCCAGCAGCCCCGGGACAGGGTGGGACACTGAAGCTTTCTTT.

The chain has TRBV29-1 and TRBJ2-7; D is unresolved. Trimming cost V 7 bases and J 5 bases, with 18 bases left between them. CDR3 size: 13 residues. Germline V gene sequence: CDR1 SQVTM, CDR2 ANQGSEA. The CDR3 DNA reads as TGCAGCGCTACTCGGTCCCCCCCGGACGAGCAGTACTTC. It encodes CSATRSPPDEQYF.

This clone was recorded at least ten times. This sample includes further DNA sequences coding for the same CDR3. The chain joins TRBV3-1 (or the pseudogene TRBV3-2) to TRBJ1-3, with D unresolved. The germline gives CDR1 LGHDT, CDR2 YNNKEL (reference sequence). V dropped 1 base and J dropped 0 bases, with 7 bases sitting between them. The CDR3 length is 15 residues. The CDR3 DNA reads as TGTGCCAGCAGCCAAGGAGCCAACTCTGGAAACACCATATATTTT. It specifies CASSQGANSGNTIYF.

This sequence joins TRBV27 and TRBJ2-7; the D is unclear. The CDR3 consists of 15 residues. Germline V gene sequence: CDR1 MNHEY, CDR2 SMNVEV (reference sequence). V lost 6 bases, J lost 3 bases, and 18 bases lay in between. CDR3 nucleotides: TGTGCCAGCAGATTGGACCTAGGGCCTCGCTACGAGCAGTACTTC. Its protein is CASRLDLGPRYEQYF.

This clone was recorded a few times. This rearrangement joins TRBV11-2 to TRBJ1-1, with D possibly TRBD1 on 6 matching bases. Trimming pared 5 bases from V and 0 bases from J, leaving 16 bases between. Germline V lookup: CDR1 SGHAT, CDR2 FQNNGV. The CDR3 is made up of 16 amino acids. The CDR3 loop reads CASSRLGGALNTEAFF. CDR3 nucleotides: TGTGCCAGCAGCCGCCTCGGGGGCGCCTTGAACACTGAAGCTTTCTTT.

The genes are TRBV6-4 and TRBJ1-3; D possibly corresponds to TRBD1 (5 bases). CDR1 is MRHNA and CDR2 is SNTAGT in the germline V gene. The CDR3 is 17 residues long. Trimming stripped 0 bases from V and 0 bases from J, with 12 bases between. The CDR3 protein is CASSDSRQTFSGNTIYF. The DNA for the CDR3 is TGTGCCAGCAGTGACTCGAGACAGACCTTCTCTGGAAACACCATATATTTT.

This sequence joins TRBV3-1 (or the pseudogene TRBV3-2) and TRBJ1-1; TRBD1 agrees at 9 bases. V shed 4 bases and J 6 bases; nucleotides not matched to a gene: 6. The CDR3 has 14 residues. Germline CDR1 reads LGHDT; CDR2 reads YNNKEL (reference sequence). Here the CDR3 reads CASSPDRGTAEAFF. The CDR3 DNA sequence: TGTGCCAGCAGCCCTGACAGGGGGACGGCTGAAGCTTTCTTT.

The chain uses TRBV6-5 and TRBJ1-1; D unclear. The germline CDR1 and CDR2 sequences are MNHEY and SVGAGI. The CDR3 contains 14 residues. Trimming shortened V by 2 bases and J by 6 bases, and 13 bases separated the two germline ends. CDR3 loop: CASSYVVGDAEAFF. The CDR3 DNA sequence: TGTGCCAGCAGTTACGTTGTGGGTGACGCTGAAGCTTTCTTT.

The V and J genes are TRBV6-5 and TRBJ2-1; D not certain. The CDR3 contains 15 residues. V lost 8 bases to trimming and J lost 2 bases, with 16 bases between them. CDR1 and CDR2 (germline): MNHEY, SVGAGI. The CDR3 nucleotides are TGTGCCAGCGACGAGGCGTGGAACCCCTACAATGAGCAGTTCTTC. It encodes CASDEAWNPYNEQFF.

The chain is built from TRBV6-5 and TRBJ1-3; D uncertain. Deletions cut 6 bases from V and 4 bases from J, with 10 bases between. The CDR3 consists of 13 residues. In germline, CDR1 is MNHEY, CDR2 SVGAGI. CDR3 region: CASRTTAGNTIYF. CDR3 nucleotides: TGTGCCAGCAGAACAACAGCCGGAAACACCATATATTTT.

The chain has TRBV15 and TRBJ1-4; 8 bases map to TRBD1. Trimming at V came to 7 bases and at J to 7 bases, leaving 5 bases not matched to a gene. The CDR3 spans 13 residues. The germline V gene encodes CDR1 LNHNV and CDR2 YYDKDF (reference sequence). The CDR3 spells CATTIGQGEKLFF. CDR3 in DNA: TGTGCCACCACCATAGGACAGGGTGAAAAACTGTTTTTT.

This chain links TRBV5-1 with TRBJ1-4, with D perhaps TRBD1 (5 bases). The CDR3 is made up of 15 amino acids. Per germline, CDR1 SGHRS and CDR2 YFSETQ. V gave up 4 bases and J gave up 5 bases, with 15 bases separating them. The CDR3 nucleotides read TGCGCCAGCAGCAAAACCGGGACGGTCAATGAAAAACTGTTTTTT. Translating gives CASSKTGTVNEKLFF.

This clone was observed once. The gene calls are TRBV27 and TRBJ2-2; D is unclear. V was clipped by 5 bases and J by 5 bases, with 12 bases between them. The CDR3 has 14 amino acids. Germline assignment: CDR1 MNHEY and CDR2 SMNVEV (reference sequence). The CDR3 protein is CASSPLLQTGELFF. In DNA form, the CDR3 reads TGTGCCAGCAGTCCCCTACTACAGACCGGGGAGCTGTTTTTT.

The gene calls are TRBV7-9 and TRBJ1-6; possibly TRBD1 for D (5 bases). This CDR3 contains 14 residues. Germline loops: CDR1 SEHNR, CDR2 FQNEAQ (reference sequence). The V gene lost 4 bases and the J gene lost 7 bases, with 11 bases spanning the gap. CDR3 sequence (DNA): TGTGCCAGCAGCTCTGACAGTGGGAATTCACCCCTCCACTTT. Encoded protein: CASSSDSGNSPLHF.

The CDR3 here is CASSPGQVWYGYTF. CDR3 sequence (DNA): TGTGCCAGTAGCCCCGGGCAGGTTTGGTATGGCTACACCTTC. V and J are TRBV19 and TRBJ1-2; no reliable D call. The germline V gene encodes CDR1 LNHDA and CDR2 SQIVND (reference sequence). The V and J ends lost 6 bases and 5 bases respectively, with 16 bases between them. The CDR3 sequence is 14 residues long. Complete variable domain (other parts from reference TRBV19 and TRBJ1-2): DGGITQSPKYLFRKEGQNVTLSCEQNLNHDAMYWYRQDPGQGLRLIYYSQIVNDFQKGDIAEGYSVSREKKESFPLTVTSAQKNPTAFYLCASSPGQVWYGYTFGSGTRLTVV.

The rearrangement uses TRBV6-5 and TRBJ2-7; tentatively, D is TRBD2 (6 bases). V was cut by 5 bases and J by 6 bases, with 14 bases left in between. The CDR3 runs to 13 residues. Looked up from germline, CDR1 is MNHEY and CDR2 is SVGAGI. The CDR3 sequence is CASSPTSPGEQYF. The CDR3 DNA reads TGTGCCAGCAGTCCGACTAGTCCGGGCGAGCAGTACTTC.

The rearrangement uses TRBV11-2 and TRBJ1-2; 7 bases align to TRBD1. The CDR3 totals 14 residues. In germline, CDR1 is SGHAT, CDR2 FQNNGV. With 0 bases clipped from V and 7 bases from J, the junction kept 5 bases outside the gene matches. The CDR3 region has the DNA TGTGCCAGCAGCTTAGAGCGACAGGGAGGTGGCTACACCTTC. It yields the protein CASSLERQGGGYTF.

The chain carries TRBV6-2 or TRBV6-3 and TRBJ1-6; TRBD1 is a possible D gene (5 bases). Germline V gene data show CDR1 as MNHEY and CDR2 as SVGEGT. V lost 4 bases, J lost 0 bases, and 16 bases lay in between. The CDR3 totals 18 residues. CDR3 coding DNA: TGTGCCAGCAGTTCCTCAGAGCAGGGCCTCTCCTATAATTCACCCCTCCACTTT. As protein: CASSSSEQGLSYNSPLHF.

The CDR3 region is CASSSGQGIGYTF. The CDR3 DNA follows: TGTGCCAGCAGCTCGGGACAGGGGATAGGCTACACCTTC. The V and J genes are TRBV11-3 and TRBJ1-2; 10 bases are a match to TRBD1. Germline V gene lookup returns CDR1 SGHNT and CDR2 YENEEA. After removal of 4 bases from V and 8 bases from J, the junction contained 4 bases not matched to a gene. The CDR3 loop spans 13 amino acids.

The chain joins TRBV19 to TRBJ1-4, with D perhaps TRBD1 (5 bases). V was pared by 5 bases and J by 2 bases, with 18 bases between. Germline V lookup: CDR1 LNHDA, CDR2 SQIVND (reference sequence). This CDR3 is built from 17 residues. The CDR3 DNA sequence: TGTGCCAGTAGTTTCGACGCCGGGGGTGCCACTAATGAAAAACTGTTTTTT. Its protein product is CASSFDAGGATNEKLFF.